This T cell receptor (beta chain) was documented in a study of blood T cell repertoires in COVID-19. Study details: Both acute and convalescent COVID-19 samples were obtained from the United States, Italy and Spain. Sample material is recorded as cDNA or gDNA derived from T cells, B-cell-depleted T cells, or PBMCs.

In the study's own analysis: Quantification of nucleated cells was approximated via reference gene primer amplification. The protocol was immunoSEQ multiplex PCR, while the TCRdb copy is restricted to in-frame clones and leaves out a portion. V and J calls and clone size are as listed in that table; D and trimming were resolved from the DNA. The sample yields about 200,000 clones, roughly nine tenths seen once. Germline-derived CDR1 and CDR2 are ENHRY and SYGVKD. V dropped 4 bases and J dropped 4; count of bases not matched to a gene: 1. The CDR3 extends over 14 amino acids. This chain uses TRBV10-3 with TRBJ1-6; the match to TRBD1 covers 7 bases. The source material was peripheral blood. This receptor was obtained from a woman in her seventies with acute or convalescent COVID-19. The CDR3 coding sequence is TGTGCCATCAGTGCAGGGGGTTATAATTCACCCCTCCACTTT. Amino acids: CAISAGGYNSPLHF.